The source of this TCR beta chain is a study of cytomegalovirus exposure and HLA in healthy donors. General study findings and limits: Previously analyzed data showed that most TCR beta V segments were productive at a frequency of about 87% or about 30%.

PCR involved 60 Vbeta and 13 Jbeta primers. Measured with immunoSEQ multiplex PCR; TCRdb has only the in-frame clones, and not every one. The repertoire has some 160,000 clones, 80% of them found once; the top ten carry 2.3%. Germline V lookup: CDR1 MNHEY, CDR2 SVGAGI. The CDR3 runs to 15 residues. V shed 2 bases and J 7 bases; nucleotides not matched to a gene: 10. In its sample, this clone was seen a few times. The antigen remains undetermined. The gene calls are TRBV6-5 and TRBJ1-2; 7 nucleotides align to TRBD1. The receptor was isolated from a male donor in good health and CMV-seronegative. The sequencing input was PBMCs. Written as DNA, the CDR3 is TGTGCCAGCAGTTACGCGGACAGGACTTTGGCTGGCTACACCTTC. It translates to CASSYADRTLAGYTF.